The T cell receptor beta chain described here comes from a study of shared clonotypes between healthy human individuals. A 200 ng quantity of DNA, approximately 29,000 T cell genomes, went into the sorted-subset replicate PCRs. TCRdb's copy holds only in-frame clones and misses some; the assay was immunoSEQ multiplex PCR. The sample consists of over 750,000 clones, 95% to 97% of them appearing once. The germline V and J ends were trimmed by 7 bases and 2 bases, with 15 bases remaining between them. Germline V gives CDR1 LNHDA, CDR2 SQIVND (reference sequence). The CDR3 sequence is 14 residues long. Of note for this clone: The antigen remains unidentified.

Study-wide results and caveats: Blood alone was sampled, and tissue repertoires likely differ.

Positive CCR7 selection of CD45RO-negative cells yielded the naive CD8 cells, and terminally differentiated effector memory CD45RA+ cells were excluded. The origin of this receptor is a man under 40 in good health. The sample consisted of naive CD8+ T cells sorted from blood. This chain uses TRBV19 with TRBJ2-7, with no clear D. The CDR3 is CASTALGSPYEQYF. The CDR3 DNA reads as TGTGCCAGTACCGCACTTGGGTCCCCCTACGAGCAGTACTTC.